This T cell receptor beta chain was recovered during a study of blood T cell repertoires in COVID-19. About the research overall: Material from acute and convalescent COVID-19 was sourced from the United States, Italy and Spain.

The V gene's germline CDR1 is SGHVS and CDR2 FQNEAQ. The CDR3 has 15 residues. Trimming at V came to 4 bases and at J to 5 bases, leaving 6 bases not matched to a gene. Data came from immunoSEQ multiplex PCR; TCRdb stores just in-frame clones and leaves some out. The sample contains about 110,000 clones, about 89% of which appear only once. The V call is TRBV7-8, the J call TRBJ2-7; 12 bases align to TRBD2. The sequencing sample was made of peripheral blood. The sequence derives from a man aged 35 to 55 with acute or convalescent COVID-19. In DNA, the CDR3 is TGTGCCAGCAGCTCCAGTGGACTAGCGGGAAACGAGCAGTACTTC. It specifies CASSSSGLAGNEQYF.